These 30 T cell receptor beta chains came from one sample sequenced in a study of Graves' ophthalmopathy and Graves' hyperthyroidism. For repertoire sequencing, the TCR beta CDR3 regions were amplified from RNA transcripts. Second-round multiplex PCR came after first-round RT-PCR with HTBI primers. TCRdb processed the multiplex PCR reads anew with MiXCR; each CDR3 protein has one entry. The sample contains about 1.1 million distinct CDR3 sequences, about two fifths of which appear only once. Input material: peripheral blood or thyroid tissue (not recorded which). Receptors originate from an adult man with Graves' hyperthyroidism.

This clonotype was detected many times. The chain couples TRBV9 to TRBJ1-2; 7 nucleotides match TRBD1. V was pared by 3 bases and J by 3 bases, with 8 bases of the junction left unmatched. CDR1 and CDR2 from the germline V gene are SGDLS and YYNGEE. CDR3 size: 15 residues. The CDR3 DNA sequence: TGTGCCAGCAGCGCACAGACAGGGTATGACTATGGCTACACCTTC. Encoded protein: CASSAQTGYDYGYTF.

This clonotype was counted between two and nine times. This CDR3 is CASGLGEIRGELFF. The CDR3 region has the DNA TGTGCCAGCGGCTTGGGGGAGATACGCGGGGAGCTGTTTTTT. The genes are TRBV24-1 and TRBJ2-2; possibly TRBD1 or TRBD2 for D (5 bases each). V was pared by 11 bases and J by 7 bases, with 19 bases between. This CDR3 region has 14 residues. Germline V gives CDR1 KGHDR, CDR2 SFDVKD.

This clonotype was detected ten times or more. The rearrangement joins TRBV24-1 to TRBJ2-5; no definite D call. The CDR3 contains 12 residues. Trimming took off 0 bases at V and 6 bases at J, with 4 bases between the two ends. Germline assignment: CDR1 KGHDR and CDR2 SFDVKD. The chain's CDR3 is CATSDLLQTQYF. The CDR3 DNA is TGTGCCACCAGTGATTTGCTCCAGACCCAGTACTTC.

This clonotype appeared a single time. This rearrangement joins TRBV10-3 to TRBJ1-4; D ambiguous. The ends were cut back, 6 bases at V and 6 bases at J, with 17 bases in the middle. The length of the CDR3 is 15 residues. The germline CDR1 and CDR2 sequences are ENHRY and SYGVKD. This CDR3 is CAISHPTTFDEKLFF. CDR3 nucleotide sequence: TGTGCCATCAGCCACCCGACGACATTTGATGAAAAACTGTTTTTT.

This clonotype showed up just once. The rearrangement links TRBV13 to TRBJ1-1, with a tentative D call TRBD1 (5 bases). Germline V gene sequence: CDR1 PRHDT, CDR2 FYEKMQ (reference sequence). The CDR3 contains 12 residues. Trimming cost V 6 bases and J 7 bases, with 12 bases left between them. The CDR3 protein is CASSPRAYEAFF. The CDR3 coding sequence is TGTGCCAGCAGTCCCAGGGCTTATGAAGCTTTCTTT.

This clonotype showed up many times. This chain uses TRBV29-1 with TRBJ2-7; 11 nucleotides line up with TRBD2. Germline V gene sequence: CDR1 SQVTM, CDR2 ANQGSEA. The CDR3 sequence is 14 residues long. V shed 3 bases and J 1 base; nucleotides not matched to a gene: 2. CDR3 residues: CSVETSGTSYEQYF. CDR3 DNA sequence: TGCAGCGTTGAGACTAGCGGGACTTCCTACGAGCAGTACTTC.

This clonotype has a count of ten or more. The V and J genes are TRBV7-9 and TRBJ2-5, with 9 nucleotides matching TRBD1. V lost 1 base and J lost 4; bases outside the gene matches: 13. The CDR3 covers 18 residues. Looked up from germline, CDR1 is SEHNR and CDR2 is FQNEAQ (reference sequence). CDR3 coding DNA: TGTGCCAGCAGCTTAGGATTTTACCGGGACAGGGACCGAGAGACCCAGTACTTC. The encoded protein is CASSLGFYRDRDRETQYF.

The gene calls are TRBV5-5 and TRBJ2-3, with 7 bases lining up with TRBD2. Looked up from germline, CDR1 is SGHKS and CDR2 is YYEKEE (reference sequence). J gave up 3 bases and V 5 bases, and 15 bases lay outside the gene matches. The CDR3 covers 17 residues. This chain's CDR3 is CASSLPWRPSGTDTQYF. CDR3 bases: TGTGCCAGCAGTCTTCCCTGGAGGCCTAGCGGAACAGATACGCAGTATTTT.

The chain links TRBV10-3 to TRBJ1-2; tentatively, D is TRBD1 (6 bases). Germline V CDR1 and CDR2: ENHRY, SYGVKD. V lost 6 bases and J 8 bases, leaving 13 bases between the germline ends. The CDR3 spans 12 residues. Written as DNA, the CDR3 is TGTGCCATCAGCAAAGGGGGTGGCGGCTACACCTTC. It translates to CAISKGGGGYTF.

This chain joins TRBV7-3 and TRBJ1-2; D is ambiguous. The ends were cut back, 8 bases at V and 12 bases at J, with 16 bases in the middle. This CDR3 has 11 amino acids. CDR1 and CDR2 from the germline V gene are SGHTA and FQGTGA. CDR3 protein: CASPPQVLNTF. As DNA, the CDR3 is TGTGCCAGCCCTCCTCAGGTCTTGAACACCTTC.

In regard to this clonotype: At one end, the junction sequence differs from germline, possibly due to a read error. The gene calls are TRBV25-1 and TRBJ2-5; D remains ambiguous. The length of the CDR3 is 12 residues. CDR1 and CDR2 from the germline V gene are MGHDK and SYGVNS. The CDR3 here is CASGVGQEAQYF. The CDR3 DNA is TGTGCCTCCGGAGTAGGCCAAGAGGCCCAGTACTTC.

In this sample, this clonotype turned up many times. The chain employs TRBV11-2 and TRBJ1-4, with 9 bases fitting TRBD1. Losses at the gene ends were 5 bases for V and 6 bases for J; bases not matched to a gene: 7. The CDR3 has 15 residues. Germline V CDR1 and CDR2: SGHAT, FQNNGV. CDR3 protein: CASSDNRGHYEKLFF. In nucleotides, the CDR3 is TGTGCCAGCAGCGACAACAGGGGGCATTATGAAAAACTGTTTTTT.

The chain recombines TRBV10-3 with TRBJ1-4; D is uncertain. The CDR3 is 15 residues long. Germline V gene sequence: CDR1 ENHRY, CDR2 SYGVKD. The V end was cut by 6 bases, the J end by 6 bases, with 17 bases between. CDR3 in DNA: TGTGCCATCAGCGAAACCGGGAGGACGGATGAAAAACTGTTTTTT. The encoded protein is CAISETGRTDEKLFF.

CDR3 coding DNA: TGTGCCTGGAGTGTCCAGGACCGGACTGAAGCTTTCTTT. The encoded protein is CAWSVQDRTEAFF. The V gene is TRBV30, the J gene TRBJ1-1; D remains ambiguous. This CDR3 is 13 amino acids long. V shed 0 bases and J shed 5 bases, with 10 bases lying between them. CDR1 is GTSNPN and CDR2 is SVGIG in the germline V gene (reference sequence).

The chain carries TRBV25-1 and TRBJ1-5, with a tentative D call TRBD1 (6 bases). Trimming shortened V by 6 bases and J by 6 bases, and 15 bases separated the two germline ends. The V gene's germline CDR1 is MGHDK and CDR2 SYGVNS. The CDR3 runs to 14 residues. CDR3 protein: CASRPEGGSQPQHF. CDR3 nucleotide sequence: TGTGCCAGCAGACCCGAGGGGGGTTCTCAGCCCCAGCATTTT.

The V call is TRBV24-1, the J call TRBJ2-7, with 13 bases that match TRBD2. The V gene's germline CDR1 is KGHDR and CDR2 SFDVKD. The junction had 5 bases not matched to a gene; V was cut back by 4 bases and J by 0 bases. The CDR3 sequence is 17 residues long. The DNA for the CDR3 is TGTGCCACCAGTGACACCGGACTAGCGGGAGCCTCCTACGAGCAGTACTTC. Amino acid sequence: CATSDTGLAGASYEQYF.

This rearrangement joins TRBV9 to TRBJ2-7, with D hard to call. Germline CDR1 reads SGDLS; CDR2 reads YYNGEE. Trimming took off 0 bases at V and 0 bases at J, with 7 bases between the two ends. This CDR3 spans 14 amino acids. CDR3 residues: CASSVGTLSYEQYF. The CDR3 DNA reads TGTGCCAGCAGCGTAGGAACTCTCTCCTACGAGCAGTACTTC.

For this clonotype: A much larger clone differs by one base, so this may be a read error. V gene TRBV10-3 combines with J gene TRBJ1-1; D is unclear. The CDR3 runs 15 residues. The germline V gene encodes CDR1 ENHRY and CDR2 SYGVKD. V lost 5 bases to trimming and J lost 5 bases, with 18 bases between them. This chain's CDR3 is CAISYYPGRGTEAFF. For the CDR3, the DNA is TGTGCCATCAGTTACTATCCGGGGAGAGGAACTGAAGCTTTCTTT.

This clonotype was seen more than once but under ten times. V and J are TRBV6-5 and TRBJ2-7; a possible D gene is TRBD2 (5 bases). Germline assignment: CDR1 MNHEY and CDR2 SVGAGI. The CDR3 is made up of 11 amino acids. Trimming removed 7 bases from V and 7 bases from J, with 11 bases in between. CDR3 coding DNA: TGTGCCAGCAACGGCGGGCGGGAGCAGTACTTC. Protein sequence: CASNGGREQYF.

This clonotype was seen just once. V gene TRBV29-1 combines with J gene TRBJ2-5; TRBD1 is a possible D gene (5 bases). The CDR3 is 12 residues long. Germline V lookup: CDR1 SQVTM, CDR2 ANQGSEA. The V end was cut by 8 bases, the J end by 5 bases, with 15 bases between. CDR3 amino acids: CSLWQGSETQYF. CDR3 coding DNA: TGCAGCTTGTGGCAGGGTAGTGAGACCCAGTACTTC.

This chain links TRBV29-1 with TRBJ2-5; D ambiguous. CDR1 and CDR2 from the germline V gene are SQVTM and ANQGSEA. Deletions cut 6 bases from V and 5 bases from J, with 13 bases between. This CDR3 has 12 residues. CDR3 residues: CSVEYTGETQYF. CDR3 bases: TGCAGCGTCGAATACACCGGGGAGACCCAGTACTTC.

This clonotype was recorded many times. The chain has TRBV20-1 and TRBJ2-5; D unresolved. V was shortened by 1 base and J by 3 bases, with 9 bases between the two germline ends. The CDR3 length is 13 residues. Per the germline V gene, CDR1 is DFQATT and CDR2 is SNEGSKA (reference sequence). The CDR3 loop is CSARGGQEETQYF. In DNA, the CDR3 is TGCAGTGCTAGAGGGGGTCAGGAAGAGACCCAGTACTTC.

The table lists this clonotype with a few counts. V usage is TRBV5-5 and J usage is TRBJ1-2; D gene uncertain. The CDR3 spans 14 residues. Trimming shortened V by 5 bases and J by 3 bases, and 14 bases separated the two germline ends. Germline V gene sequence: CDR1 SGHKS, CDR2 YYEKEE (reference sequence). The CDR3 sequence is CASRLTGFHYGYTF. CDR3 nucleotide sequence: TGTGCCAGCAGATTAACGGGGTTTCACTATGGCTACACCTTC.

Here the CDR3 reads CASSPPSRDEQYF. In DNA, the CDR3 is TGTGCCAGCTCACCACCCAGCAGGGACGAGCAGTACTTC. The J gene is TRBJ2-7, the V gene TRBV18; possible D gene TRBD1, 5 bases. The CDR3 spans 13 residues. V shed 0 bases and J shed 5 bases, with 8 bases lying between them. Germline V CDR1 and CDR2: KGHSH, LQKENI.

This clonotype was recorded at least ten times. V is TRBV15 and J is TRBJ1-5; unclear D gene. The V and J ends lost 0 bases and 2 bases respectively, with 11 bases between them. Germline-derived CDR1 and CDR2 are LNHNV and YYDKDF (reference sequence). The CDR3 contains 16 residues. For the CDR3, the DNA is TGTGCCACCAGCAGAGATCGTTGGCAGGGCAATCAGCCCCAGCATTTT. This translates into CATSRDRWQGNQPQHF.

V usage is TRBV24-1 and J usage is TRBJ2-3; D gene ambiguous. Germline V lookup: CDR1 KGHDR, CDR2 SFDVKD. This CDR3 contains 14 residues. Trimming removed 0 bases at V and 6 bases at J, with 9 bases between. The CDR3 DNA reads as TGTGCCACCAGTGATTTGGGGCAGCCGGATACGCAGTATTTT. Its protein product is CATSDLGQPDTQYF.

As to this clonotype: Relative to the germline gene, one junction end is altered; a read error may explain this. The rearrangement links TRBV10-2 to TRBJ2-7, with no clear D. Germline CDR1 WSHSY, CDR2 SAAADI. The CDR3 is 13 residues long. CDR3 sequence (DNA): TGCACCAGCAGAACACAGAGCTCCTACGAGCAGTACTTC. Translation gives CTSRTQSSYEQYF.

As for this clonotype: A much larger clone lies a single base off, so this may be a read error. The chain employs TRBV2 and TRBJ1-6; D gene unclear. Germline CDR1 SNHLY, CDR2 FYNNEI. The CDR3 covers 14 residues. Trimming removed 3 bases at V and 3 bases at J, with 6 bases between. CDR3: CASSDESYNSPLHF. CDR3 DNA sequence: TGTGCCAGCAGTGATGAGAGCTATAATTCACCCCTCCACTTT.

The chain couples TRBV25-1 to TRBJ1-6, with D possibly matching TRBD1 (5 bases). The germline V gene has CDR1 MGHDK and CDR2 SYGVNS. The V end was cut by 8 bases, the J end by 3 bases, with 23 bases between. There are 18 residues in the CDR3. DNA of the CDR3: TGTGCCAGCCTACTCCCGGGGGAGGACAAGAGCTATAATTCACCCCTCCACTTT. This translates into CASLLPGEDKSYNSPLHF.

This clonotype was found once. The chain links TRBV29-1 to TRBJ2-7, with D possibly being TRBD1 or TRBD2 (5 bases each). The germline gives CDR1 SQVTM, CDR2 ANQGSEA. CDR3 length equals 11 residues. V shed 8 bases and J shed 2 bases, with 10 bases lying between them. DNA for the CDR3: TGCAGCCACGGGGCGGCCTACGAGCAGTACTTC. Its translation: CSHGAAYEQYF.